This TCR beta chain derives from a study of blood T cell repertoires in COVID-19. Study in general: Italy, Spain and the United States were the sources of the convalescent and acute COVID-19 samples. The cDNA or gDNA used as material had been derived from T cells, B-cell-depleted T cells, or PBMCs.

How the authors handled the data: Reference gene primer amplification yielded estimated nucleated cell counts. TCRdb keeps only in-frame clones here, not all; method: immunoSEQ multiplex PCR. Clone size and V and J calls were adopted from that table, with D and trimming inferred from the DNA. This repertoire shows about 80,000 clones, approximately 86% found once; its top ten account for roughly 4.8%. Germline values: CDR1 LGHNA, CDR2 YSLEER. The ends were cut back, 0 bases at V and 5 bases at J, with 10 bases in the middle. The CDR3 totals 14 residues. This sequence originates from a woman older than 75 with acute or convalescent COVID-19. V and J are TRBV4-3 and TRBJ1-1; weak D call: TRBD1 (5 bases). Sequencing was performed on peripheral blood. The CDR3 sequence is CASSQEGRGTEAFF. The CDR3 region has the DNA TGCGCCAGCAGCCAAGAAGGTCGGGGGACTGAAGCTTTCTTT.